These T cell receptor beta chains were read from a single sample in a study of cytomegalovirus exposure and HLA in healthy donors. Sequencing used immunoSEQ multiplex PCR; TCRdb keeps in-frame clones, though not all of them. The sample yields 150,000 to 200,000 clones, approximately 73% seen once. Source material: PBMCs. These receptors all come from a man younger than 45 in good health and CMV-seropositive. CDR3s include the opening cysteine and the closing phenylalanine or tryptophan. The order of the fields is J gene, D gene, V gene, clone size, CDR3 DNA, CDR3 protein. D genes are given only for firm matches. Expanded clones are given a class, and other clones once, few, many or no size at all.

J: TRBJ2-1
D: NA
V: TRBV21-1
size: NA
DNA: TGTGCCAGAAAGGGGATCTCCGGCAGCAATGAGCAGTTCTTC
CDR3: CARKGISGSNEQFF

J: TRBJ1-2
D: NA
V: TRBV6-6
size: NA
DNA: TGTGCCAGCAGTTACTCGAAAACTGACAGTAACTATGGCTACACCTTC
CDR3: CASSYSKTDSNYGYTF

J: TRBJ1-1
D: NA
V: TRBV6-1
size: NA
DNA: TGTGCCAGCAGTGGAGCCGGGACATATAGGGACACTGAAGCTTTCTTT
CDR3: CASSGAGTYRDTEAFF

J: TRBJ1-1
D: NA
V: TRBV29-1
size: NA
DNA: TGCAGCGTTGTACAGGGTGACACTGAAGCTTTCTTT
CDR3: CSVVQGDTEAFF

J: TRBJ2-7
D: NA
V: TRBV27
size: few
DNA: TGTGCCAGCAGTTTATGGAAACAGGGCGAGCAGTACTTC
CDR3: CASSLWKQGEQYF

J: TRBJ1-3
D: TRBD1
V: TRBV5-1
size: NA
DNA: TGCGCCAGCAGCTTGGGGACAGGTAGAGACACCATATATTTT
CDR3: CASSLGTGRDTIYF

J: TRBJ1-2
D: NA
V: TRBV2
size: NA
DNA: TGTGCCAGCAATGCAGGGGTAGGTGATGGCTACACCTTC
CDR3: CASNAGVGDGYTF

J: TRBJ2-7
D: NA
V: TRBV6-1
size: NA
DNA: TGTGCCAGCAGTCCCGAGCAGTACTTC
CDR3: CASSPEQYF

J: TRBJ1-1
D: NA
V: TRBV20-1
size: NA
DNA: TGCAGTGTATGGGGGGACACTGAAGCTTTCTTT
CDR3: CSVWGDTEAFF

J: TRBJ2-2
D: TRBD1
V: TRBV29-1
size: NA
DNA: TGCAGCGTCCCCGGACAGGGGGCGTACGGGGAGCTGTTTTTT
CDR3: CSVPGQGAYGELFF

J: TRBJ2-7
D: NA
V: TRBV4-1
size: NA
DNA: TGCGCCAGCAGCCAAGAGACGCACAGGGCCTACGAGCAGTACTTC
CDR3: CASSQETHRAYEQYF

J: TRBJ2-7
D: TRBD1
V: TRBV6-5
size: NA
DNA: TGTGCCAGCAGTAGTCCCGGGACAGTCCCCTACGAGCAGTACTTC
CDR3: CASSSPGTVPYEQYF

J: TRBJ2-7
D: TRBD1
V: TRBV30
size: NA
DNA: TGTGCCTGGACCACAACAGGGGCAGGAGAGCAGTACTTC
CDR3: CAWTTTGAGEQYF

J: TRBJ1-1
D: TRBD1
V: TRBV7-6
size: few
DNA: TGTGCCAGCAGCTTAGAAGAGGCAGGGGGCACTGAAGCTTTCTTT
CDR3: CASSLEEAGGTEAFF

J: TRBJ2-7
D: TRBD1
V: TRBV27
size: NA
DNA: TGTGCCAGCAGGGGACAGGGTCGCTCTACCTCCTCCTACGGGCAGTACTTC
CDR3: CASRGQGRSTSSYGQYF

J: TRBJ2-3
D: NA
V: TRBV27
size: NA
DNA: TGTGCCAGCAGTTTAATAGCGTACCCTAGCACAGATACGCAGTATTTT
CDR3: CASSLIAYPSTDTQYF

J: TRBJ2-7
D: NA
V: TRBV18
size: NA
DNA: TGTGCCAGCTCACCAGTATTAGACTCCTACGAGCAGTACTTC
CDR3: CASSPVLDSYEQYF

J: TRBJ2-3
D: TRBD1
V: TRBV5-6
size: NA
DNA: TGTGCCAGCAGCCCGGGACAGAACACAGATACGCAGTATTTT
CDR3: CASSPGQNTDTQYF

J: TRBJ2-3
D: NA
V: TRBV28
size: few
DNA: TGTGCCAGCAGTTTCTCAGGCACAGATACGCAGTATTTT
CDR3: CASSFSGTDTQYF

J: TRBJ2-1
D: NA
V: TRBV6-4
size: few
DNA: TGTGCCAGCAGTGACTCGACTGACTACAATGAGCAGTTCTTC
CDR3: CASSDSTDYNEQFF